The rows below give T cell receptor beta chains drawn from one sample of a study of T cells after yellow fever vaccination. TCRdb passed the 5' RACE reads through MiXCR, listing each CDR3 protein once. The data hold some 340,000 distinct CDR3 sequences, with around 10% observed a single time. Sequenced material: CD4+ T cells sorted from PBMCs, taken 45 days after the yellow fever booster vaccination. All receptors derive from a man in his late teens or twenties who received the YFV17D yellow fever vaccine. The conserved cysteine and the conserved F or W are not part of the CDR3 here.

J gene,V gene,CDR3 protein
TRBJ2-3,TRBV7-2,ASSPGDGTQY
TRBJ1-2,TRBV20-1,SAREVLKAGGYT
TRBJ2-3,TRBV7-9,ASSLVPASGVGDTQY
TRBJ2-5,TRBV11-2,ASSPWGLEDQETQY
TRBJ1-1,TRBV19,ASSIPWQGRITEAF
TRBJ2-5,TRBV5-6,ASSLGPGGQETQY
TRBJ2-2,TRBV11-2,ASSLFQRGTGELF
TRBJ2-7,TRBV20-1,SARVPTGNGEQY
TRBJ2-5,TRBV7-3,ASSLGTLETQY
TRBJ2-2,TRBV12-3/TRBV12-4,ASSIGTSGVNRAGELF
TRBJ2-3,TRBV7-2,ASSLDLPAHTQY
TRBJ2-7,TRBV6-5,ASSYGGEYEQY
TRBJ1-6,TRBV6-5,ASSWDRGLLPLH
TRBJ2-5,TRBV4-1,ASSQAQGAGETQY
TRBJ2-3,TRBV5-4,ASRQTRDSLKADTQY
TRBJ2-3,TRBV7-9,ASSLSRGSDTQY
TRBJ2-3,TRBV5-8,ASSQGLAGETDTQY
TRBJ2-5,TRBV3-1,ASSPHPIKWQETQY
TRBJ2-7,TRBV9,ASSVEQTSYEQY
TRBJ2-1,TRBV19,ASTSTGINEQF
TRBJ2-6,TRBV2,ASRIGTAGANVLT
TRBJ1-3,TRBV4-1,ASSQFGGNTIY
TRBJ2-3,TRBV7-2,ASSPALAGGQDTQY
TRBJ2-7,TRBV7-2,ASSLSPQGDEQY
TRBJ2-3,TRBV19,ASSNWEETSTDTQY
TRBJ2-3,TRBV9,ASSVGTSGGRNTDTQY
TRBJ2-5,TRBV11-2,ASSSVSETQY
TRBJ2-5,TRBV7-6,ASRARRETQY
TRBJ2-5,TRBV11-2,ASSAAGIWETQY